The 6 T cell receptor beta chains below were found in one sample sequenced in a study of shared clonotypes between healthy human individuals. Only in-frame clones appear in the TCRdb table, and some are missing; sequencing was by immunoSEQ multiplex PCR. The data show over 2 million clones, roughly 92% seen once. Input material: naive CD4+ T cells from PBMCs. The subset denotes: CD45RA+ positively selected. The receptors were gathered from a young man in good health. Some clones in this sample may be carry-over from other donors' samples.

The chain is built from TRBV30 and TRBJ1-5; no clear D gene. The CDR3 has 18 amino acids. Looked up from germline, CDR1 is GTSNPN and CDR2 is SVGIG (reference sequence). Trimming cost V 0 bases and J 2 bases, with 20 bases left between them. CDR3 region: CAWSVSGSTIPGNQPQHF. CDR3 nucleotide sequence: TGTGCCTGGAGTGTATCCGGATCAACTATTCCTGGCAATCAGCCCCAGCATTTT.

Points on this clone: Within the sample, other DNA sequences also encode this same CDR3. The chain is built from TRBV5-1 and TRBJ2-5; weak D call: TRBD2 (6 bases). Per germline, CDR1 SGHRS and CDR2 YFSETQ. The germline V and J ends were trimmed by 1 base and 5 bases, with 12 bases remaining between them. This CDR3 contains 14 residues. CDR3 protein: CASSLSGTGETQYF. DNA for the CDR3: TGCGCCAGCAGCTTGTCCGGGACTGGGGAGACCCAGTACTTC.

The chain combines TRBV7-9 with TRBJ1-4; D is undetermined. Per the germline V gene, CDR1 is SEHNR and CDR2 is FQNEAQ (reference sequence). V was trimmed by 2 bases and J by 5 bases, leaving 9 bases between them. CDR3 length: 14 amino acids. CDR3 DNA: TGTGCCAGCAGCTTATCGGGCACAAATGAAAAACTGTTTTTT. Translated, it gives CASSLSGTNEKLFF.

This clone was detected once. The chain is built from TRBV6-5 and TRBJ2-4, with 8 bases lining up with TRBD1. The germline V gene encodes CDR1 MNHEY and CDR2 SVGAGI. The CDR3 consists of 15 residues. V trimming: 6 bases; J trimming: 6 bases; junction bases outside the gene matches: 10. The CDR3 region is CASRPGQGRGNIQYF. The CDR3 DNA follows: TGTGCCAGCAGACCCGGACAGGGACGGGGAAACATTCAGTACTTC.

The rearrangement links TRBV11-2 to TRBJ2-3, with 8 nucleotides matching TRBD2. The CDR3 is 16 residues long. V shed 5 bases, J shed 4 bases, and the junction held 11 bases outside the gene matches. Germline loops: CDR1 SGHAT, CDR2 FQNNGV. The CDR3 sequence is CASSPIRGGTSDTQYF. CDR3 sequence (DNA): TGTGCCAGCAGCCCGATTCGGGGGGGAACATCAGATACGCAGTATTTT. The entire variable domain, with the rest obtained from reference TRBV11-2 and TRBJ2-3, is as follows: EAGVAQSPRYKIIEKRQSVAFWCNPISGHATLYWYQQILGQGPKLLIQFQNNGVVDDSQLPKDRFSAERLKGVDSTLKIQPAKLEDSAVYLCASSPIRGGTSDTQYFGPGTRLTVL.

J is TRBJ1-2 and V is TRBV15; TRBD1 might be the D (6 bases). Between the trimmed V and J ends, which lost 0 bases and 7 bases, there was a span of 21 bases. Germline values: CDR1 LNHNV, CDR2 YYDKDF (reference sequence). CDR3 size: 17 residues. CDR3 residues: CATSRDRWQGLWSGYTF. CDR3 nucleotide sequence: TGTGCCACCAGCAGAGATAGGTGGCAGGGGTTATGGTCTGGCTACACCTTC.